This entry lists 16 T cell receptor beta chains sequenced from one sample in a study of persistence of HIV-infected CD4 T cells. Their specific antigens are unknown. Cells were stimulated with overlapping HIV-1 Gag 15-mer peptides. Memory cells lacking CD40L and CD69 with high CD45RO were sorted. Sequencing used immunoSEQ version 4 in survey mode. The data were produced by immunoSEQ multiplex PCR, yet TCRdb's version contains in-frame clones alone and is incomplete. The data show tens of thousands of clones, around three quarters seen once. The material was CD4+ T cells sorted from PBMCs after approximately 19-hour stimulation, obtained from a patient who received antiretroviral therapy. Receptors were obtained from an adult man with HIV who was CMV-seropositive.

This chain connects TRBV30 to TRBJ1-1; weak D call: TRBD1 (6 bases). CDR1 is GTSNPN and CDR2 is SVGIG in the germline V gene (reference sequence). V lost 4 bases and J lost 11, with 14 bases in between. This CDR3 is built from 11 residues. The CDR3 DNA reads TGTGCCTGGATCACAGGGCCTCGGGCTTTCTTT. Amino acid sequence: CAWITGPRAFF.

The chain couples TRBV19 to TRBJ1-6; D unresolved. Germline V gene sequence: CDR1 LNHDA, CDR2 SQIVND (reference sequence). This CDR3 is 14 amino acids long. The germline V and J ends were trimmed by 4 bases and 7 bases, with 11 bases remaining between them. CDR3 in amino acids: CASSTSGSNSPLHF. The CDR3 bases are TGTGCCAGTAGTACATCGGGGTCAAATTCACCCCTCCACTTT.

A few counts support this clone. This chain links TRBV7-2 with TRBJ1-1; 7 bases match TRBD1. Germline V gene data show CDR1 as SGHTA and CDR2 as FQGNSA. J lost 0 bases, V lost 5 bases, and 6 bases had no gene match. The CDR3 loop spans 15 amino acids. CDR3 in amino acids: CASSALGQLNTEAFF. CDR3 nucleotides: TGTGCCAGCAGCGCGCTGGGACAGTTGAACACTGAAGCTTTCTTT. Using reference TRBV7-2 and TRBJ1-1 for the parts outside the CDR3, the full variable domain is GAGVSQSPSNKVTEKGKDVELRCDPISGHTALYWYRQSLGQGLEFLIYFQGNSAPDKSGLPSDRFSAERTGGSVSTLTIQRTQQEDSAVYLCASSALGQLNTEAFFGQGTRLTVV.

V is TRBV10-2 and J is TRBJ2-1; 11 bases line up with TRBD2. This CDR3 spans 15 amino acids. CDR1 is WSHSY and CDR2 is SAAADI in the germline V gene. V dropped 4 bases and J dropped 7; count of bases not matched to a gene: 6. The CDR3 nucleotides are TGCGCCAGCAGTGTCCCTAGCGGGGGGCGGAATGAGCAGTTCTTC. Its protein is CASSVPSGGRNEQFF.

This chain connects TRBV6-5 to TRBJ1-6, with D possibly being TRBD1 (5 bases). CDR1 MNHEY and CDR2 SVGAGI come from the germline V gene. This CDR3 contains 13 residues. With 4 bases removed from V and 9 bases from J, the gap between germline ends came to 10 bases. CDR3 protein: CASSLSDISPLHF. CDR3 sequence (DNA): TGTGCCAGCAGTTTGTCGGACATTTCACCCCTCCACTTT.

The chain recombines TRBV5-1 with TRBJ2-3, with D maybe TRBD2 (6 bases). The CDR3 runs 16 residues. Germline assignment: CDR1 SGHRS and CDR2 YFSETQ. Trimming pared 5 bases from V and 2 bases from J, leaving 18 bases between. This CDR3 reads CASSQGAGMVTDTQYF. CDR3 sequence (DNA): TGCGCCAGCAGTCAAGGGGCGGGAATGGTCACAGATACGCAGTATTTT.

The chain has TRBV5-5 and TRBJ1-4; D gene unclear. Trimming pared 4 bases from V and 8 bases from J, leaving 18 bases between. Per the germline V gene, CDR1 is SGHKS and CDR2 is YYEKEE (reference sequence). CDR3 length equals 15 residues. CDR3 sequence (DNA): TGTGCCAGCAGCCACTTAGCGCGGCCCGAGGAAAAACTGTTTTTT. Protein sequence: CASSHLARPEEKLFF.

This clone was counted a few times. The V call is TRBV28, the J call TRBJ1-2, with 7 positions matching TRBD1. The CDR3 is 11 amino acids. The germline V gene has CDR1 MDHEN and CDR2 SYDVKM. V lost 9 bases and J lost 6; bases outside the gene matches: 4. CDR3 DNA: TGTGCCAGTGGGACAGTAAATGGCTACACCTTC. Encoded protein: CASGTVNGYTF.

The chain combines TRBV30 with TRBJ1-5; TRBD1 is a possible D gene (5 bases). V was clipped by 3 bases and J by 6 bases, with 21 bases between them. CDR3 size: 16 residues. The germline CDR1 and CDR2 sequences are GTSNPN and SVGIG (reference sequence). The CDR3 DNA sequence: TGTGCCTGGAGCCTCCGTGGGAGGGGTGGAAGTCAGCCCCAGCATTTT. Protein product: CAWSLRGRGGSQPQHF.

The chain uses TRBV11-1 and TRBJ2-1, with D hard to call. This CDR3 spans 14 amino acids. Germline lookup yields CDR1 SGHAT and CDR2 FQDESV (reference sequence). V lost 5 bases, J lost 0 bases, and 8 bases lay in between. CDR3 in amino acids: CASSPQASYNEQFF. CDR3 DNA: TGTGCCAGCAGCCCGCAAGCCTCCTACAATGAGCAGTTCTTC. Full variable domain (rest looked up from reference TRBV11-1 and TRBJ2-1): EAEVAQSPRYKITEKSQAVAFWCDPISGHATLYWYRQILGQGPELLVQFQDESVVDDSQLPKDRFSAERLKGVDSTLKIQPAELGDSAMYLCASSPQASYNEQFFGPGTRLTVL.

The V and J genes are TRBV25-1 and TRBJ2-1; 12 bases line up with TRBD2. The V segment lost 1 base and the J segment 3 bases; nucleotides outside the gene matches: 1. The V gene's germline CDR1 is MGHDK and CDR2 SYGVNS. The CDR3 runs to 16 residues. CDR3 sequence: CASSELTSGSYNEQFF. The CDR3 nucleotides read TGTGCCAGCAGTGAATTGACTAGCGGGAGCTACAATGAGCAGTTCTTC.

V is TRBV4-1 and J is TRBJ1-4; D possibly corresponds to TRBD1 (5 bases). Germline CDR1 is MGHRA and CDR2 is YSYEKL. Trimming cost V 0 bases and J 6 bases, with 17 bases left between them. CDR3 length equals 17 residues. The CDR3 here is CASSQDMLGRVDEKLFF. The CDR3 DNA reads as TGCGCCAGCAGCCAAGATATGTTGGGCAGGGTTGATGAAAAACTGTTTTTT.

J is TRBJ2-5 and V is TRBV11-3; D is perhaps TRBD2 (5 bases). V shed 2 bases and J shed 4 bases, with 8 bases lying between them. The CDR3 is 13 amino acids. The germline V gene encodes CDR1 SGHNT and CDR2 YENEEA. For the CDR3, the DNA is TGTGCCAGCAGCTTAACTAGATTAGAGACCCAGTACTTC. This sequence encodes CASSLTRLETQYF.

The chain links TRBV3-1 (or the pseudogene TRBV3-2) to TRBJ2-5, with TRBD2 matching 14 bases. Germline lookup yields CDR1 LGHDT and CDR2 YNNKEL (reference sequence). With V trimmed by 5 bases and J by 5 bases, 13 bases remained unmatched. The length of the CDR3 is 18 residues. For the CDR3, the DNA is TGTGCCAGCAGCGACCGACTAGCGGGAGGGCCTATCCGGGAGACCCAGTACTTC. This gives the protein CASSDRLAGGPIRETQYF.

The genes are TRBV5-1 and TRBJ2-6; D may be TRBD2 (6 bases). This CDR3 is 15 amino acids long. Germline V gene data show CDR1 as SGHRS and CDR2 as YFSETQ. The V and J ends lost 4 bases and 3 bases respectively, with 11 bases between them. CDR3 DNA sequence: TGCGCCAGCAGCCTCGGGGGTTATGGGGCCAACGTCCTGACTTTC. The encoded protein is CASSLGGYGANVLTF. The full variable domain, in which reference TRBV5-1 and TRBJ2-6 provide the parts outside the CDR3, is KAGVTQTPRYLIKTRGQQVTLSCSPISGHRSVSWYQQTPGQGLQFLFEYFSETQRNKGNFPGRFSGRQFSNSRSEMNVSTLELGDSALYLCASSLGGYGANVLTFGAGSRLTVL.

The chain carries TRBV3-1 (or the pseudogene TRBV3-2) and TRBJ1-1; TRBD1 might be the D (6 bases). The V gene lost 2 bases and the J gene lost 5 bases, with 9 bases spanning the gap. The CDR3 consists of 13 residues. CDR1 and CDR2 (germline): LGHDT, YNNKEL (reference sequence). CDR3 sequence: CASSQPGETEAFF. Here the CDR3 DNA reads TGTGCCAGCAGCCAACCAGGGGAGACTGAAGCTTTCTTT.